Listed below are T cell receptor beta chains from one sample, sequenced in a study of blood T cell repertoires in COVID-19. The protocol was immunoSEQ multiplex PCR, while the TCRdb copy is restricted to in-frame clones and leaves out a portion. Of 40,000 or so clones listed, approximately 89% were seen once; the top ten hold 2% to 2.5%. Sequencing used peripheral blood. The receptors derive from a man aged 45-60 years with active COVID-19. Both conserved end residues are part of each CDR3. Each record gives: V gene, J gene, clone size, CDR3 length, CDR3 protein. Some rows have no size entry. The others give once, few or many, or a class for an expanded clone.

v_call: TRBV15; j_call: TRBJ1-1; clone_size: NA; cdr3_length: 17; cdr3_aa: CATSTSLGWRVNTEAFF
v_call: TRBV11-2; j_call: TRBJ2-7; clone_size: NA; cdr3_length: 17; cdr3_aa: CASSLDGVAGLPYEQYF
v_call: TRBV14; j_call: TRBJ1-2; clone_size: NA; cdr3_length: 13; cdr3_aa: CASSQVGQYGYTF
v_call: TRBV9; j_call: TRBJ2-1; clone_size: NA; cdr3_length: 15; cdr3_aa: CASSVGDYTYNEQFF
v_call: TRBV6-5; j_call: TRBJ1-1; clone_size: NA; cdr3_length: 14; cdr3_aa: CASRTWDLNTEAFF
v_call: TRBV5-1; j_call: TRBJ2-2; clone_size: NA; cdr3_length: 15; cdr3_aa: CASSFSTSVNGELFF
v_call: TRBV14; j_call: TRBJ1-2; clone_size: NA; cdr3_length: 16; cdr3_aa: CASSQARRAGQYGYTF
v_call: TRBV13; j_call: TRBJ2-3; clone_size: NA; cdr3_length: 16; cdr3_aa: CASSPLAGTSTDTQYF
v_call: TRBV5-4; j_call: TRBJ2-1; clone_size: NA; cdr3_length: 16; cdr3_aa: CASTMGGTGGYNEQFF
v_call: TRBV7-8; j_call: TRBJ2-5; clone_size: NA; cdr3_length: 13; cdr3_aa: CASSFDSQETQYF
v_call: TRBV10-3; j_call: TRBJ2-7; clone_size: once; cdr3_length: 16; cdr3_aa: CAISAGRQGVSYEQYF
v_call: TRBV14; j_call: TRBJ2-1; clone_size: NA; cdr3_length: 16; cdr3_aa: CASSQWVAGGDNEQFF
v_call: TRBV2; j_call: TRBJ1-1; clone_size: NA; cdr3_length: 13; cdr3_aa: CASTSGQGATAFF
v_call: TRBV5-6; j_call: TRBJ2-5; clone_size: NA; cdr3_length: 17; cdr3_aa: CASSPSTSGGRRETQYF
v_call: TRBV5-8; j_call: TRBJ1-6; clone_size: NA; cdr3_length: 14; cdr3_aa: CASSLKTGLTPLHF
v_call: TRBV5-1; j_call: TRBJ1-2; clone_size: few; cdr3_length: 15; cdr3_aa: CASRRETGGDYGYTF
v_call: TRBV10-3; j_call: TRBJ2-6; clone_size: NA; cdr3_length: 16; cdr3_aa: CAISLGQSSGANVLTF
v_call: TRBV6-5; j_call: TRBJ2-1; clone_size: NA; cdr3_length: 11; cdr3_aa: CASSRSGKEFF
v_call: TRBV6-5; j_call: TRBJ1-5; clone_size: few; cdr3_length: 14; cdr3_aa: CASFLGGSYQPQHF
v_call: TRBV29-1; j_call: TRBJ1-2; clone_size: NA; cdr3_length: 14; cdr3_aa: CSVESQGTNYGYTF
v_call: TRBV11-2; j_call: TRBJ2-7; clone_size: NA; cdr3_length: 15; cdr3_aa: CASSFSGGGTYEQYF
v_call: TRBV25-1; j_call: TRBJ1-2; clone_size: NA; cdr3_length: 13; cdr3_aa: CASRETTNYGYTF
v_call: TRBV4-2; j_call: TRBJ2-1; clone_size: NA; cdr3_length: 17; cdr3_aa: CASSHSGGGGAYNEQFF
v_call: TRBV6-6; j_call: TRBJ2-5; clone_size: NA; cdr3_length: 15; cdr3_aa: CASRTGGESQETQYF
v_call: TRBV19; j_call: TRBJ1-3; clone_size: NA; cdr3_length: 14; cdr3_aa: CASTARGPGNTIYF
v_call: TRBV11-2; j_call: TRBJ2-2; clone_size: NA; cdr3_length: 20; cdr3_aa: CASSLDGLTWGGRDPGELFF
v_call: TRBV4-3; j_call: TRBJ2-1; clone_size: NA; cdr3_length: 17; cdr3_aa: CASSQTSGVSSYNEQFF
v_call: TRBV2; j_call: TRBJ1-2; clone_size: once; cdr3_length: 15; cdr3_aa: CASSEAQGGVTGYTF
v_call: TRBV2; j_call: TRBJ1-1; clone_size: NA; cdr3_length: 12; cdr3_aa: CASRSTDTEAFF
v_call: TRBV7-9; j_call: TRBJ1-2; clone_size: few; cdr3_length: 13; cdr3_aa: CASSYLQAYGYTF
v_call: TRBV29-1; j_call: TRBJ2-3; clone_size: NA; cdr3_length: 14; cdr3_aa: CSVEDGLAGDTQYF
v_call: TRBV2; j_call: TRBJ1-2; clone_size: NA; cdr3_length: 15; cdr3_aa: CASSLGQPQTYGYTF
v_call: TRBV25-1; j_call: TRBJ2-2; clone_size: NA; cdr3_length: 18; cdr3_aa: CASQGFLAGGPGTGELFF